This entry is about one T cell receptor beta chain. Its antigen remains unknown. Single viable CD3+CD4+CD8-CD45RO+ cells were sorted as the memory CD4+ T cells. CMV serostatus came from serum IgG against pp150, pp28, p38, p52. The CDR3 consists of 17 residues. Germline V gene sequence: CDR1 MDHEN, CDR2 SYDVKM. V lost 2 bases, J lost 4 bases, and 8 bases stayed unmatched. The repertoire was sequenced with immunoSEQ multiplex PCR; TCRdb's copy has only in-frame clones and lacks some. This table holds approximately 70,000 clones, about 70% found once. This record comes from a study of memory CD4+ T cells and cytomegalovirus serostatus. General study points: The CMV-associated TCR signature appears largely within the CD4+ memory repertoire. Repertoires predicted CMV serostatus with median bootstrapped AUC of 0.95.

The rearrangement uses TRBV28 and TRBJ2-5; 12 bases are shared with TRBD2. The sample taken for sequencing was memory CD4+ T cells from blood. The source is an adult in good health and CMV-seropositive. The CDR3 DNA is TGTGCCAGCAGTTTAGCAGGACTAGCGGGGCCTCTAGAGACCCAGTACTTC. Its protein is CASSLAGLAGPLETQYF.